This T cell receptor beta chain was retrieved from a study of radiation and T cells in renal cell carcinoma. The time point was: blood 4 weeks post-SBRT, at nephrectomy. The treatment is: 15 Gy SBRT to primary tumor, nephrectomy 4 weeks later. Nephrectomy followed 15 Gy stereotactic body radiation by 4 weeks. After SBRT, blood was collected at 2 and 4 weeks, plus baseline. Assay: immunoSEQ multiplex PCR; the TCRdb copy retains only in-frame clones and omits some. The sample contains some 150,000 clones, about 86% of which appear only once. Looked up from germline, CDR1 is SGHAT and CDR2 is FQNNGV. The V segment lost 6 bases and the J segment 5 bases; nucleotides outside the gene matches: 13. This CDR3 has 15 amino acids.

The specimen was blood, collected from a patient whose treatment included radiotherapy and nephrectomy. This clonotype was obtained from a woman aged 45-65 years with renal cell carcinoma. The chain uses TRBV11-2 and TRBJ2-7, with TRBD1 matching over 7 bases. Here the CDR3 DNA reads TGTGCCAGCAGGCCCGACAGGGTAATTTTCCACGAGCAGTACTTC. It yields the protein CASRPDRVIFHEQYF. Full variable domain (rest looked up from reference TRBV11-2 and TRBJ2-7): EAGVAQSPRYKIIEKRQSVAFWCNPISGHATLYWYQQILGQGPKLLIQFQNNGVVDDSQLPKDRFSAERLKGVDSTLKIQPAKLEDSAVYLCASRPDRVIFHEQYFGPGTRLTVT.